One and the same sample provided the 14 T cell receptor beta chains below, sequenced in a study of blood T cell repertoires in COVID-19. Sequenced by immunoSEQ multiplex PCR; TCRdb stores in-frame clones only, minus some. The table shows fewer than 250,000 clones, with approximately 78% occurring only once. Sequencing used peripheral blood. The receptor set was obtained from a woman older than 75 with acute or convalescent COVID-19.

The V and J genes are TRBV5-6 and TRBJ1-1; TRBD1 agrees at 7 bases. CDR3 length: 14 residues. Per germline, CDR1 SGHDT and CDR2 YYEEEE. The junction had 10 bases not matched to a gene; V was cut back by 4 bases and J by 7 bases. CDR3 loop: CASSPRSRGFEAFF. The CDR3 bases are TGTGCCAGCAGCCCCCGCAGCAGGGGGTTTGAAGCTTTCTTT.

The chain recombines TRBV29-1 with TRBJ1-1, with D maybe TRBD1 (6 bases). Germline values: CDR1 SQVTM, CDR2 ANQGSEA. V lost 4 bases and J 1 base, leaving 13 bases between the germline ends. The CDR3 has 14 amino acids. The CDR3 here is CSVGHREGNTEAFF. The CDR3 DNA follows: TGCAGCGTTGGACACAGGGAGGGGAACACTGAAGCTTTCTTT.

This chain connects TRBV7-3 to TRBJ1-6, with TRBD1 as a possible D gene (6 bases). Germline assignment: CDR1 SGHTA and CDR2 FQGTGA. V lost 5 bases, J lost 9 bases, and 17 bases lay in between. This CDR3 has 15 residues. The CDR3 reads CASSQLGGGGSPLHF. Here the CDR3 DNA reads TGTGCCAGCAGCCAACTGGGGGGAGGGGGTTCACCCCTCCACTTT. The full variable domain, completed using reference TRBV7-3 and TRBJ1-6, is GAGVSQTPSNKVTEKGKYVELRCDPISGHTALYWYRQSLGQGPEFLIYFQGTGAADDSGLPNDRFFAVRPEGSVSTLKIQRTERGDSAVYLCASSQLGGGGSPLHFGNGTRLTVT.

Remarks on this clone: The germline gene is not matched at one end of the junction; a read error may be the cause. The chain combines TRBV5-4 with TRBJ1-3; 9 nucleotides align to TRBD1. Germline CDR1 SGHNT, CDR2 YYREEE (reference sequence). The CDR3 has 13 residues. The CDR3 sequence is CASSSQGAELEDF. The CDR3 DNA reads TGTGCCAGCAGTTCACAGGGGGCGGAACTTGAGGATTTT.

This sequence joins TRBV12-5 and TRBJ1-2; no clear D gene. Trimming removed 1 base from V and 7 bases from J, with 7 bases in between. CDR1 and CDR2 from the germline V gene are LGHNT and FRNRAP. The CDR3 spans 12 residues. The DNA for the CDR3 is TGTGCTAGTGGTTTGGGACACGGTGGCTACACCTTC. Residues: CASGLGHGGYTF. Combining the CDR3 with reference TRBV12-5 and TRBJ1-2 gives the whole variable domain DARVTQTPRHKVTEMGQEVTMRCQPILGHNTVFWYRQTMMQGLELLAYFRNRAPLDDSGMPKDRFSAEMPDATLATLKIQPSEPRDSAVYFCASGLGHGGYTFGSGTRLTVV.

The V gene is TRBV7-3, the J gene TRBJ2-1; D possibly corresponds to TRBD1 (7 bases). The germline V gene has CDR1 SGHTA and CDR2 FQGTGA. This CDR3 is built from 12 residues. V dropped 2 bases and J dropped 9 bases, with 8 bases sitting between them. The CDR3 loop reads CASSLQGGEQFF. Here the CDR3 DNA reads TGTGCCAGCAGCTTACAGGGGGGTGAGCAGTTCTTC.

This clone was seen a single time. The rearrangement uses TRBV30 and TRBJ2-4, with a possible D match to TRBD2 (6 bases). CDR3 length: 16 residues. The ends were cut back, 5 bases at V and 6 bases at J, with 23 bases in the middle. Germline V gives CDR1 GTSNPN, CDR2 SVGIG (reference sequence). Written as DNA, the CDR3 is TGTGCCTGGCCCCCGGGAACTAGCTTGCCACCAAACATTCAGTACTTC. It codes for CAWPPGTSLPPNIQYF.

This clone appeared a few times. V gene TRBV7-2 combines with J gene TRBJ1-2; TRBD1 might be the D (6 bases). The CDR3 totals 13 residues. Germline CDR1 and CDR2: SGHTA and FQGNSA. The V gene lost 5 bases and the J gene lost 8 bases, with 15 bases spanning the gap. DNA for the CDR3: TGTGCCAGCAGCCTCTCGGGGGGGCAGGGCTACACCTTC. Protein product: CASSLSGGQGYTF.

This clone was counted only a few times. The CDR3 region has the DNA TGTGCCAGCTCATCGTTTTCACAGGGTTCCTCCTACGAGCAGTACTTC. This gives the protein CASSSFSQGSSYEQYF. V gene TRBV18 combines with J gene TRBJ2-7; the D gene is possibly TRBD1 (6 bases). Germline V CDR1 and CDR2: KGHSH, LQKENI. V was pared by 5 bases and J by 0 bases, with 17 bases between. This CDR3 is built from 16 residues.

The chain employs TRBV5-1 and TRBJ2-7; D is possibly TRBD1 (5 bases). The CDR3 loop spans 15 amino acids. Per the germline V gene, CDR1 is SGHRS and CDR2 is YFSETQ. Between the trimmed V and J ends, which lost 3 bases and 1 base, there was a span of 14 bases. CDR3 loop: CASSYVGALSYEQYF. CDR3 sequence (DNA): TGCGCCAGCAGCTACGTTGGGGCCCTATCCTACGAGCAGTACTTC.

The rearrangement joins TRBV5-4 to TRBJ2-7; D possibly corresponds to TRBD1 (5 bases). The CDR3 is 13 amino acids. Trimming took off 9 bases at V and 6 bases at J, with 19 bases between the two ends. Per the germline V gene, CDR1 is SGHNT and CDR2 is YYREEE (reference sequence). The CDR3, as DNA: TGTGCCACCACCGACAGCCGGGTTAGCGAGCAGTACTTC. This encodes CATTDSRVSEQYF.

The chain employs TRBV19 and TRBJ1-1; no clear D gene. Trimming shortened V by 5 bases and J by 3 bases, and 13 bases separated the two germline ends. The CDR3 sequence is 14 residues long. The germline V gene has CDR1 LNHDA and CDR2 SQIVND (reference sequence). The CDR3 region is CASSPQAYYTEAFF. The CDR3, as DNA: TGTGCCAGTAGTCCGCAGGCCTATTACACTGAAGCTTTCTTT.

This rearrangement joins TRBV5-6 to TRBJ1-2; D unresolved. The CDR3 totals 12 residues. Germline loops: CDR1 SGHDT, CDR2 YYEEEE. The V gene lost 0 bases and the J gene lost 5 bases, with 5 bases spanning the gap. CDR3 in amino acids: CASSLVAYGYTF. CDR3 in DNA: TGTGCCAGCAGCTTGGTTGCGTATGGCTACACCTTC.

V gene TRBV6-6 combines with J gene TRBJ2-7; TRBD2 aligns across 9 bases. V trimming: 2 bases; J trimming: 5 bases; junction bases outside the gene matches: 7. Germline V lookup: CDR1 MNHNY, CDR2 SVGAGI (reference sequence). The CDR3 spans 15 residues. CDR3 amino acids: CASSYASGKTHEQYF. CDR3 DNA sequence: TGTGCCAGCAGTTACGCTAGCGGGAAAACCCACGAGCAGTACTTC.